Each of the 7 T cell receptor beta chains below was sequenced from the same sample in a study of blood T cell repertoires in COVID-19. Profiled with immunoSEQ multiplex PCR; TCRdb holds only in-frame clones, not every one. The sample lists 150,000 to 200,000 clones, roughly nine tenths occurring once. Material: peripheral blood. Source of these receptors: a human donor in a cohort sampled during active COVID-19.

The V call is TRBV30, the J call TRBJ1-2, with 9 bases that match TRBD1. The junction had 6 bases not matched to a gene; V was cut back by 3 bases and J by 4 bases. Germline CDR1 GTSNPN, CDR2 SVGIG (reference sequence). The CDR3 loop spans 14 amino acids. CDR3 nucleotide sequence: TGTGCCTGGAGCAGACAGGGGGTAACCTATGGCTACACCTTC. Its translation is CAWSRQGVTYGYTF.

The J gene is TRBJ2-7, the V gene TRBV13, with TRBD2 identical over 8 bases. The CDR3 runs to 14 residues. Germline-derived CDR1 and CDR2 are PRHDT and FYEKMQ (reference sequence). After removal of 6 bases from V and 10 bases from J, the junction contained 14 bases not matched to a gene. The CDR3 coding sequence is TGTGCCAGCAGAAAAATGGGCGCTAGCGGGTTTCAGTACTTC. Translating it yields CASRKMGASGFQYF.

The gene calls are TRBV11-2 and TRBJ2-5; the D gene is possibly TRBD1 (5 bases). CDR3 length equals 15 residues. The germline V gene encodes CDR1 SGHAT and CDR2 FQNNGV. V dropped 1 base and J dropped 5 bases, with 14 bases sitting between them. In DNA form, the CDR3 reads TGTGCCAGCAGCTTAGTCCGGCAGGGTTGGGAGACCCAGTACTTC. This codes for CASSLVRQGWETQYF.

V is TRBV11-2 and J is TRBJ1-5; TRBD1 matches at 9 bases. This CDR3 contains 17 residues. CDR1 and CDR2 (germline): SGHAT, FQNNGV. J gave up 2 bases and V 1 base, and 6 bases lay outside the gene matches. The CDR3, as DNA: TGTGCCAGCAGCTTAGGCGGACAGGGGTGGGGCAATCAGCCCCAGCATTTT. It is translated as CASSLGGQGWGNQPQHF.

The CDR3 reads CSAWSSGANVLTF. In DNA form, the CDR3 reads TGCAGCGCCTGGAGCTCTGGGGCCAACGTCCTGACTTTC. The V call is TRBV29-1, the J call TRBJ2-6; D is undetermined. V gave up 7 bases and J gave up 0 bases, with 7 bases separating them. The CDR3 length is 13 residues. The germline V gene encodes CDR1 SQVTM and CDR2 ANQGSEA.

The V call is TRBV5-1, the J call TRBJ2-7, with 7 bases fitting TRBD2. CDR1 and CDR2 from the germline V gene are SGHRS and YFSETQ. The J segment lost 6 bases and the V segment lost 0 bases, leaving 9 bases of the junction unmatched. This CDR3 is built from 15 residues. CDR3: CASSLAFSGQGEQYF. CDR3 sequence (DNA): TGCGCCAGCAGCTTGGCCTTTAGCGGGCAGGGCGAGCAGTACTTC.

This rearrangement joins TRBV2 to TRBJ2-3; D is undetermined. Germline CDR1 is SNHLY and CDR2 is FYNNEI. This CDR3 spans 13 amino acids. Trimming stripped 5 bases from V and 3 bases from J, with 9 bases between. The DNA for the CDR3 is TGTGCCAGCAGTATACAACCGACAGATACGCAGTATTTT. Translation gives CASSIQPTDTQYF. The full variable domain, with the rest looked up from reference TRBV2 and TRBJ2-3, is EPEVTQTPSHQVTQMGQEVILRCVPISNHLYFYWYRQILGQKVEFLVSFYNNEISEKSEIFDDQFSVERPDGSNFTLKIRSTKLEDSAMYFCASSIQPTDTQYFGPGTRLTVL.